The present T cell receptor (beta chain) was sequenced within a study of blood T cells in healthy people across ages. With a J-beta primer mix and a sample-barcoded 5' primer, a second PCR ran roughly 7 to 11 cycles. TCRdb ran MiXCR on the 5' RACE reads and lists one entry per CDR3 protein. Altogether fewer than 2,000,000 distinct CDR3 sequences are present, 35% to 50% being singletons, with the ten largest covering roughly 24%. Findings and limits, study-wide: No one knew whether donors had CMV, which possibly confounded expanded clonotype changes.

As for this clonotype: Antigen: not known.

Trimming removed 0 bases from V and 6 bases from J, with 12 bases in between. Germline V gene data show CDR1 as SGHVS and CDR2 as FNYEAQ. This CDR3 spans 15 amino acids. The sample was blood. The source of this sequence is a human donor in good health. V usage is TRBV7-6 and J usage is TRBJ1-5, with D perhaps matching TRBD1 (6 bases). The CDR3 DNA sequence: TGTGCCAGCAGCTTAGCATCGGGGGCCGGTCAGCCCCAGCATTTT. Translation: CASSLASGAGQPQHF.